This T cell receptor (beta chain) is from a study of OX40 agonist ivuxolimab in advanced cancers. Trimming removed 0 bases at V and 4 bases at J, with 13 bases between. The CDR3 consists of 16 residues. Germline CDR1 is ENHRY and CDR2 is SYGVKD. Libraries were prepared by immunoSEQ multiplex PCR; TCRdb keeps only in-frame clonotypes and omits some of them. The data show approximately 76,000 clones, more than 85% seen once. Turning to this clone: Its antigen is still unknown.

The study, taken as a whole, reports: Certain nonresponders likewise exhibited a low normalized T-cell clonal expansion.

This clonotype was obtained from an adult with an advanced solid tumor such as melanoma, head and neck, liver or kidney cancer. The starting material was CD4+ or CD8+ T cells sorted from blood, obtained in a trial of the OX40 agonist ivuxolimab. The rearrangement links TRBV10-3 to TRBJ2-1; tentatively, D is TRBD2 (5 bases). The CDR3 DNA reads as TGTGCCATCAGTGAGTCGGAAGGACTCCTATACAATGAGCAGTTCTTC. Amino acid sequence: CAISESEGLLYNEQFF.